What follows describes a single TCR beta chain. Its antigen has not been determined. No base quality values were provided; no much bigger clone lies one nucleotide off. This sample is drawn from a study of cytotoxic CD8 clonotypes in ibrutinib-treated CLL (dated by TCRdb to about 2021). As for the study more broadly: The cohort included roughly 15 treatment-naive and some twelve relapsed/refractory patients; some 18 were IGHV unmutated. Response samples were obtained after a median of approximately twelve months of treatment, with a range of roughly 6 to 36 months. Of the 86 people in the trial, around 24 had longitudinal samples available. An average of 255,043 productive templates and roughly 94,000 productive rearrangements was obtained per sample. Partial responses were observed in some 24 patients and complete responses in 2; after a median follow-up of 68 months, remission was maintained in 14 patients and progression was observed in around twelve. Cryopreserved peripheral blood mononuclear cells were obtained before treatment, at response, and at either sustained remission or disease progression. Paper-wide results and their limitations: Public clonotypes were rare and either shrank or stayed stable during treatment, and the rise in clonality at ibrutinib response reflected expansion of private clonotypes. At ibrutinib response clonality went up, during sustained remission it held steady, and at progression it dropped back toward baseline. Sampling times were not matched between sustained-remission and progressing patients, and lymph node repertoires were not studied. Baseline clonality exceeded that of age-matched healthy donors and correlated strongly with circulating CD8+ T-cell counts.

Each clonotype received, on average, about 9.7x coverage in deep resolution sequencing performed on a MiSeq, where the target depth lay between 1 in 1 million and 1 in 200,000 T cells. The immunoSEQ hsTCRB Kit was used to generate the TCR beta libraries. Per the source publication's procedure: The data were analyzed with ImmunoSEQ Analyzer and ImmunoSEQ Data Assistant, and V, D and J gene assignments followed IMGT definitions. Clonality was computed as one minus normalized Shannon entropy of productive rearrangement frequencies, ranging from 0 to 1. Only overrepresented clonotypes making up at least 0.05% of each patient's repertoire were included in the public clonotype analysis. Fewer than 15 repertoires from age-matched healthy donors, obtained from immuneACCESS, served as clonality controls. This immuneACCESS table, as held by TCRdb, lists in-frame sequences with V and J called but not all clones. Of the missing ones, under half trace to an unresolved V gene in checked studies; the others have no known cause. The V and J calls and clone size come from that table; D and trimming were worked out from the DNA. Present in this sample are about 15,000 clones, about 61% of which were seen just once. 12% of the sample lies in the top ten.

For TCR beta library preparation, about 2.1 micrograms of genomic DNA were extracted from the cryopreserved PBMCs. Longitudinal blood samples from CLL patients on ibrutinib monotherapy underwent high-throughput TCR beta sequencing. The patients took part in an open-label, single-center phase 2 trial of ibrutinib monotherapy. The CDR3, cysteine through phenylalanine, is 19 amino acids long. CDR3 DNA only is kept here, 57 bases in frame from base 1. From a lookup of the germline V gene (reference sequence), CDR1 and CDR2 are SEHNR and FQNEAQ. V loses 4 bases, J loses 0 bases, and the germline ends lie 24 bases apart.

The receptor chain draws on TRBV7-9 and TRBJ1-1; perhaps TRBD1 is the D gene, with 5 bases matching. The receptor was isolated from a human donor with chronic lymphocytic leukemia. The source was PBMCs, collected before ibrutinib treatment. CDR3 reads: CASSSTFGVRGGMNTEAFF. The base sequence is TGTGCCAGCAGCTCGACATTTGGGGTGAGGGGTGGTATGAACACTGAAGCTTTCTTT. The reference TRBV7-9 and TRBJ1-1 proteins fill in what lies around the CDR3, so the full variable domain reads DTGVSQNPRHKITKRGQNVTFRCDPISEHNRLYWYRQTLGQGPEFLTYFQNEAQLEKSRLLSDRFSAERPKGSFSTLEIQRTEQGDSAMYLCASSSTFGVRGGMNTEAFFGQGTRLTVV.